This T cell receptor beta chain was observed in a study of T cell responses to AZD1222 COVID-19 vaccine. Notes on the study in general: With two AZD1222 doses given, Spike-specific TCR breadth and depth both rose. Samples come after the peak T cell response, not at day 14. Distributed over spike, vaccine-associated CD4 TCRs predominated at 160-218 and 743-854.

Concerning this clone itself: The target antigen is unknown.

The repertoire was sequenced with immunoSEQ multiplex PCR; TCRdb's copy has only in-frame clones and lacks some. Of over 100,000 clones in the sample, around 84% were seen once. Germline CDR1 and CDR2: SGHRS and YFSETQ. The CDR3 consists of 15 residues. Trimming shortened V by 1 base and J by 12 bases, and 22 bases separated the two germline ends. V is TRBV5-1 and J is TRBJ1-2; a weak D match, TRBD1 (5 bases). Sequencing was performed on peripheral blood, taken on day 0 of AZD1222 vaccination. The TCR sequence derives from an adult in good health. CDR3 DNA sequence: TGCGCCAGCAGCTTGTGGGGCGGCGAACTCAACTCGGACACCTTC. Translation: CASSLWGGELNSDTF.